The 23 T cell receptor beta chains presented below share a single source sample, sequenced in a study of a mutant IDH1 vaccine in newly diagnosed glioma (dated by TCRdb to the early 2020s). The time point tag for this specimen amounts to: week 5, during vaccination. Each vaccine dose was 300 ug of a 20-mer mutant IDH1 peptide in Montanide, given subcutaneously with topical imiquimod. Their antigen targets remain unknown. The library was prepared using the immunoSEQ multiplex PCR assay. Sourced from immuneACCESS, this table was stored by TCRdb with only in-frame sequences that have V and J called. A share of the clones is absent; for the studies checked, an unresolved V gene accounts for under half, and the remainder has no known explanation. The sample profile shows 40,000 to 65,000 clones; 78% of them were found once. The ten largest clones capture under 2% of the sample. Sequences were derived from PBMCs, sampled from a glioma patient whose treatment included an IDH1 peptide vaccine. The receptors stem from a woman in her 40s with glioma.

As DNA, the CDR3 is TGCGCCAGCTTCCCCGCGAGGGGGGCCCAAGAGACCCAGTACTTC. Its translation: CASFPARGAQETQYF. V and J are TRBV5-1 and TRBJ2-5; D might be TRBD1 or TRBD2, each matching 6 bases. The V end lost 7 bases, the J end lost 1 base, and 17 bases lay between the germline ends. Germline V gives CDR1 SGHRS, CDR2 YFSETQ. This CDR3 has 15 amino acids.

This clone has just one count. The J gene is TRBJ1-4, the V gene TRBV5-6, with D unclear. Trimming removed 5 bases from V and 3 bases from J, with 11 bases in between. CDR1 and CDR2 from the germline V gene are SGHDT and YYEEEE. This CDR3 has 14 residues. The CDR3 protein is CASSRGRANEKLFF. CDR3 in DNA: TGTGCCAGCAGTAGAGGAAGGGCTAATGAAAAACTGTTTTTT.

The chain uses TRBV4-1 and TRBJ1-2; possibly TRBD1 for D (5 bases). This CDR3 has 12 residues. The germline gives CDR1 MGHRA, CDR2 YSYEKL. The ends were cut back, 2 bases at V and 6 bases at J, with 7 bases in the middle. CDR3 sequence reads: CASSQPTDGYTF. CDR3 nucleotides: TGCGCCAGCAGCCAACCGACAGATGGCTACACCTTC.

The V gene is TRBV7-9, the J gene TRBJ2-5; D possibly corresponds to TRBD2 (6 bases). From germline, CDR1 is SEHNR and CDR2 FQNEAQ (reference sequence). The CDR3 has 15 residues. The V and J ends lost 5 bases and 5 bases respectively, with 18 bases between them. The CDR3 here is CASSPRGGGRETQYF. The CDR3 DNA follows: TGTGCCAGCAGCCCCCGAGGAGGAGGGAGGGAGACCCAGTACTTC.

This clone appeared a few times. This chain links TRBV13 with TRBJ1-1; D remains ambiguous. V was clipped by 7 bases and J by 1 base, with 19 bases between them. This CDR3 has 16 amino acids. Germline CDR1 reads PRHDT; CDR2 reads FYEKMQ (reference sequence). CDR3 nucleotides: TGTGCCAGCACCGATTACAGTGCAGGAAAGAACACTGAAGCTTTCTTT. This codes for CASTDYSAGKNTEAFF. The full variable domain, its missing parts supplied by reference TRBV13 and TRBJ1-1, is AAGVIQSPRHLIKEKRETATLKCYPIPRHDTVYWYQQGPGQDPQFLISFYEKMQSDKGSIPDRFSAQQFSDYHSELNMSSLELGDSALYFCASTDYSAGKNTEAFFGQGTRLTVV.

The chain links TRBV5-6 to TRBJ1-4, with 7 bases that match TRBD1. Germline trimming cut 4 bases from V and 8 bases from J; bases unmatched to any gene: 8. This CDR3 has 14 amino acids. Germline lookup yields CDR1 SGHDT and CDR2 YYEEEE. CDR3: CASSPTGAVEKLFF. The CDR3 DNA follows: TGTGCCAGCAGCCCAACAGGGGCGGTCGAAAAACTGTTTTTT.

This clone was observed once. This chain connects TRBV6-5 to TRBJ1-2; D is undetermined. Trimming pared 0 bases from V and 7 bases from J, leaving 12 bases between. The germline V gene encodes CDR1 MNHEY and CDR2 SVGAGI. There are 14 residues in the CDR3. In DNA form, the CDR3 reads TGTGCCAGCAGTTACTCAACGGGATTTCTTGGCTACACCTTC. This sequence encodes CASSYSTGFLGYTF.

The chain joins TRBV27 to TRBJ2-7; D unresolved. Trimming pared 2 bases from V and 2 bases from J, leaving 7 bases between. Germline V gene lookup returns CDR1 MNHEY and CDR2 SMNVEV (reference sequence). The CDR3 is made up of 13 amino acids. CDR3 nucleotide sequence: TGTGCCAGCAGTTTAACCGAAACCTACGAGCAGTACTTC. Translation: CASSLTETYEQYF.

The CDR3 loop is CASSLPGYTDTQYF. Here the CDR3 DNA reads TGCGCCAGCAGCTTGCCAGGGTACACAGATACGCAGTATTTT. The rearrangement links TRBV5-1 to TRBJ2-3; D is perhaps TRBD1 (5 bases). Germline V gives CDR1 SGHRS, CDR2 YFSETQ. The CDR3 extends over 14 amino acids. Trimming cost V 1 base and J 2 bases, with 8 bases left between them.

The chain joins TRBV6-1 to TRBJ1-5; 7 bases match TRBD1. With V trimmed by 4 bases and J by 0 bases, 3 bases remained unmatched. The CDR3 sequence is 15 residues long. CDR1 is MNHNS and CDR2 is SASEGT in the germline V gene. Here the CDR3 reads CASSGQGLSNQPQHF. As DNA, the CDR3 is TGTGCCAGCAGTGGACAGGGACTTAGCAATCAGCCCCAGCATTTT.

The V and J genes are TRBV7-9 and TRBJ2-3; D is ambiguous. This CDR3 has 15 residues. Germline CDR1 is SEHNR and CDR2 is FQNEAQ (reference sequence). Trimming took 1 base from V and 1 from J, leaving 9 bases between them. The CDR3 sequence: CASSLVVRGTDTQYF. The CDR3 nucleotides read TGTGCCAGCAGCTTAGTAGTTAGGGGCACAGATACGCAGTATTTT.

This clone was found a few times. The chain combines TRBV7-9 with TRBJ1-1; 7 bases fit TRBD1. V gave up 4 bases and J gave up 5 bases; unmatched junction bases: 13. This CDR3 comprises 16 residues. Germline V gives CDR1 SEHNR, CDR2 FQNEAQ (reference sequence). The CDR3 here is CASSSWEGAPGTEAFF. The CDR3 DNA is TGTGCCAGCAGCTCCTGGGAGGGGGCGCCGGGGACTGAAGCTTTCTTT.

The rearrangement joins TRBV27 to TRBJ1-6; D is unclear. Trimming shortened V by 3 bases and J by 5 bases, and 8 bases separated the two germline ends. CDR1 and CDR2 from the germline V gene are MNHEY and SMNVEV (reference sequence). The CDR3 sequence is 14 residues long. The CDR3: CASSFSRNNSPLHF. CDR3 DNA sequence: TGTGCCAGCAGTTTTAGCAGGAATAATTCACCCCTCCACTTT.

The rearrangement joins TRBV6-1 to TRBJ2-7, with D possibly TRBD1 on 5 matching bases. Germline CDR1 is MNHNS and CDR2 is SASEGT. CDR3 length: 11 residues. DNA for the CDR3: TGTGGCCTCCAGGGTACCTACGAGCAGTACTTC. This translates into CGLQGTYEQYF.

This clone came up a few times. In nucleotides, the CDR3 is TGTGCCACCAGCAGAGATCGTAGCAGGGCTACTAGGACTGAAGCTTTCTTT. Protein product: CATSRDRSRATRTEAFF. V and J are TRBV15 and TRBJ1-1; tentative D call: TRBD1 (5 bases). This CDR3 region has 17 residues. V dropped 0 bases and J dropped 5 bases, with 19 bases sitting between them. Per germline, CDR1 LNHNV and CDR2 YYDKDF (reference sequence).

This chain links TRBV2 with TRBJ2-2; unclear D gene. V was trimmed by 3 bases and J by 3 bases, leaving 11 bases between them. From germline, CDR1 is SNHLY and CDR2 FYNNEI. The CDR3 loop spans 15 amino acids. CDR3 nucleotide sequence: TGTGCCAGCAGTGACGGCTTGTTCTACACCGGGGAGCTGTTTTTT. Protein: CASSDGLFYTGELFF.

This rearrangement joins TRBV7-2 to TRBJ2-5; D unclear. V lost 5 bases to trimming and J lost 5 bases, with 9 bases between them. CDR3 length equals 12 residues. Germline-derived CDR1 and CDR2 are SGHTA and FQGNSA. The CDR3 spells CASSDGVETQYF. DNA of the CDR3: TGTGCCAGCAGCGACGGAGTGGAGACCCAGTACTTC. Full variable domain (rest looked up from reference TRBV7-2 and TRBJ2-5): GAGVSQSPSNKVTEKGKDVELRCDPISGHTALYWYRQSLGQGLEFLIYFQGNSAPDKSGLPSDRFSAERTGGSVSTLTIQRTQQEDSAVYLCASSDGVETQYFGPGTRLLVL.

The CDR3 DNA sequence: TGTGCCAGCGAGGTACGGGACTCTGGCTACACCTTC. Protein product: CASEVRDSGYTF. The rearrangement uses TRBV7-9 and TRBJ1-2; a weak D match, TRBD1 (5 bases). Germline loops: CDR1 SEHNR, CDR2 FQNEAQ (reference sequence). Trimming stripped 8 bases from V and 7 bases from J, with 14 bases between. CDR3 length: 12 residues.

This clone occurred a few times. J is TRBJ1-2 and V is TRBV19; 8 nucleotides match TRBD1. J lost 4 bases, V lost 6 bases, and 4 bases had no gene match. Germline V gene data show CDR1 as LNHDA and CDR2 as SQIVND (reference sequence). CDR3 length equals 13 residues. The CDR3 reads CASSGTGGYGYTF. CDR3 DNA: TGTGCCAGTAGCGGGACAGGCGGCTATGGCTACACCTTC.

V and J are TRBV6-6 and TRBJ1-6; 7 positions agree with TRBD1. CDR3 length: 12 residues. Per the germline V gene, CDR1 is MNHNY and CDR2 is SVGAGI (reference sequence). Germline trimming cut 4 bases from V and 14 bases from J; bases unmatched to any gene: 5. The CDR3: CASSSGTVSLHF. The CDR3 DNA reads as TGTGCCAGCAGTTCCGGGACAGTATCCCTCCACTTT.

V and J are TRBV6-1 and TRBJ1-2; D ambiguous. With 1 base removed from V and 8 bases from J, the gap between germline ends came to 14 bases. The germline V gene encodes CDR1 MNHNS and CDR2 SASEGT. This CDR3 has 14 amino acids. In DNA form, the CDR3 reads TGTGCCAGCAGTGAAGGGGGTCTCCTCGGGGGCTACACCTTC. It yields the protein CASSEGGLLGGYTF.

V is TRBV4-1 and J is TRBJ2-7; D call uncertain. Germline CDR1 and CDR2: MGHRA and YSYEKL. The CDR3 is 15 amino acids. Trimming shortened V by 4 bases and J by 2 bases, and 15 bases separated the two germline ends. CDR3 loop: CASSPEQATTYEQYF. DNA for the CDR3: TGCGCCAGCAGCCCCGAGCAGGCCACTACCTACGAGCAGTACTTC.

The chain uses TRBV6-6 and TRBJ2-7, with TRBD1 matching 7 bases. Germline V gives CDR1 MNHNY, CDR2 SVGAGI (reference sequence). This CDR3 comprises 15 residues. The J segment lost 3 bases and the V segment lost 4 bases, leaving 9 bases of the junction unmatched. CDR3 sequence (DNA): TGTGCCAGCAGTTCCAGGGGGACCAGGCGCTACGAGCAGTACTTC. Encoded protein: CASSSRGTRRYEQYF.